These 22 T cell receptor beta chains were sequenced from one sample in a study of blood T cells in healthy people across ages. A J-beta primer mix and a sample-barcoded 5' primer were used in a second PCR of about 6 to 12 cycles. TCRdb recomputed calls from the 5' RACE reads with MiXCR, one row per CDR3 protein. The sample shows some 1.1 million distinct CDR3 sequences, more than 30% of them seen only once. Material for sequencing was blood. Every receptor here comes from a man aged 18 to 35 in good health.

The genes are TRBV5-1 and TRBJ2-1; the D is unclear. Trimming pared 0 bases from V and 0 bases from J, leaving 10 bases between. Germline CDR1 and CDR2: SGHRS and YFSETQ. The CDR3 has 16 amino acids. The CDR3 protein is CASSLAQKSSYNEQFF. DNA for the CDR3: TGCGCCAGCAGCTTGGCACAGAAGAGCTCCTACAATGAGCAGTTCTTC.

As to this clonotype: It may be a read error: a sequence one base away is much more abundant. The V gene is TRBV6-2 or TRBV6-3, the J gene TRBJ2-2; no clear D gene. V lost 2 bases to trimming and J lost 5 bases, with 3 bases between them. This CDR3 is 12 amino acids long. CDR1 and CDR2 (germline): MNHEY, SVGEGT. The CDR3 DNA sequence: TGTGCCAGCAGTTACCCGACCGGGGAGCTGTTTTTT. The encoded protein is CASSYPTGELFF.

The CDR3 reads CSASEDSNGYTF. The CDR3 coding sequence is TGCAGTGCTAGTGAGGACAGTAATGGCTACACCTTC. The J gene is TRBJ1-2, the V gene TRBV20-1; D might be TRBD1 (6 bases). Trimming took off 3 bases at V and 6 bases at J, with 11 bases between the two ends. This CDR3 contains 12 residues. CDR1 is DFQATT, CDR2 SNEGSKA, per germline (reference sequence).

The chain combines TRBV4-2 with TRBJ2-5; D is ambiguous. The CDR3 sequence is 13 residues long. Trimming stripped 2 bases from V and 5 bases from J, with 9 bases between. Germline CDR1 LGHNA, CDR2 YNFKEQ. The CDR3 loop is CASSQRKVETQYF. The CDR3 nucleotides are TGTGCCAGCAGCCAAAGAAAGGTGGAGACCCAGTACTTC.

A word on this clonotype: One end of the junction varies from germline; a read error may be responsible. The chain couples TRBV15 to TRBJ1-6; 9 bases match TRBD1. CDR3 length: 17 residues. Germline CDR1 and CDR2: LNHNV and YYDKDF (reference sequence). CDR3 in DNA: TGTGCCACCAGCAGCAAGGGACAGGGATCCTATAATTCACCCCCCCACTTT. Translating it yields CATSSKGQGSYNSPPHF.

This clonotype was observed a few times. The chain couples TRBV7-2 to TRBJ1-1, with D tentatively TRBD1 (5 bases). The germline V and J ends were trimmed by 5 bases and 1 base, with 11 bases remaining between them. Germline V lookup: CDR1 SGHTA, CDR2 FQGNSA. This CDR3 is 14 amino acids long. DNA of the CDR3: TGTGCCAGCAGCCAGCACGGGGGGAACACTGAAGCTTTCTTT. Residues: CASSQHGGNTEAFF. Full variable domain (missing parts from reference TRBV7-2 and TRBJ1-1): GAGVSQSPSNKVTEKGKDVELRCDPISGHTALYWYRQSLGQGLEFLIYFQGNSAPDKSGLPSDRFSAERTGGSVSTLTIQRTQQEDSAVYLCASSQHGGNTEAFFGQGTRLTVV.

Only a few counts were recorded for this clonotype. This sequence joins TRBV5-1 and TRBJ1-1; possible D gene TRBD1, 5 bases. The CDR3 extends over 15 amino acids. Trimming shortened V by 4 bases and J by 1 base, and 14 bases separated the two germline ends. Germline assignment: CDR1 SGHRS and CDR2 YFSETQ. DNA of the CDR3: TGCGCCAGCAGCCGGGCAGGGTACGGGAACACTGAAGCTTTCTTT. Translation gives CASSRAGYGNTEAFF.

CDR3 amino acids: CASSLATDNEQFF. The CDR3 DNA sequence: TGCGCCAGCAGCTTGGCAACGGACAATGAGCAGTTCTTC. The chain combines TRBV5-1 with TRBJ2-1; D gene uncertain. The CDR3 is 13 residues long. Germline V CDR1 and CDR2: SGHRS, YFSETQ. Trimming stripped 0 bases from V and 5 bases from J, with 6 bases between.

The CDR3 bases are TGTGCCAGCAGCCAAGATATCGGGGGGGTCTACAATGAGCAGTTCTTC. Its translation is CASSQDIGGVYNEQFF. The chain combines TRBV14 with TRBJ2-1; 8 positions agree with TRBD2. Germline lookup yields CDR1 SGHDN and CDR2 FVKESK. The CDR3 has 16 residues. The V segment lost 0 bases and the J segment 3 bases; nucleotides outside the gene matches: 4.

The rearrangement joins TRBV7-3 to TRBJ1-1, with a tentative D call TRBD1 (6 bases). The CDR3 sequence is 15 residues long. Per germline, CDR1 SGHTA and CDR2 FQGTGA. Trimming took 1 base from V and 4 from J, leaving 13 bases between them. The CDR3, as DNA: TGTGCCAGCAGCTTAAAAGGGGGGCCGGGCACTGAAGCTTTCTTT. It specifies CASSLKGGPGTEAFF.

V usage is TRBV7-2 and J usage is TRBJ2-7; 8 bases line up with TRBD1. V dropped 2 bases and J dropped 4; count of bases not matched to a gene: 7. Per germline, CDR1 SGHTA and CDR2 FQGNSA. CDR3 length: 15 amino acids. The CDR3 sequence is CASSLPDRQGYEQYF. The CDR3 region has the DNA TGTGCCAGCAGCTTACCCGATAGACAGGGGTACGAGCAGTACTTC.

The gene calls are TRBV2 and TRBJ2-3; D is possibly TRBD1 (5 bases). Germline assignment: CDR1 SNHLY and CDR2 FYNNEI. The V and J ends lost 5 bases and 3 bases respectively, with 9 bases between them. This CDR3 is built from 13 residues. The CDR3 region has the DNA TGTGCCAGCAGTATAGGGGCTACAGATACGCAGTATTTT. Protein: CASSIGATDTQYF.

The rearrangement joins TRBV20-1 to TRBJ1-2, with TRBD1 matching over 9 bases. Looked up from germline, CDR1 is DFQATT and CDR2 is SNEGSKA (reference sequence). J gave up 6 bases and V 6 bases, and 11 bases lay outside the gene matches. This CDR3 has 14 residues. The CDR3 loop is CSARGPRTGDGYTF. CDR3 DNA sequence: TGCAGTGCCAGGGGGCCGCGGACAGGGGATGGCTACACCTTC.

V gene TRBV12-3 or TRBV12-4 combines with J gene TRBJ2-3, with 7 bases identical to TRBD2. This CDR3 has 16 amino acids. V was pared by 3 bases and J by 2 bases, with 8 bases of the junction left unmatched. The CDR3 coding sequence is TGTGCCAGCAGTTTTAACCTAGCGGTCGTCACAGATACGCAGTATTTT. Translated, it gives CASSFNLAVVTDTQYF.

This CDR3 is CASTWGQGIPGELFF. The CDR3 nucleotides read TGTGCCAGTACTTGGGGACAGGGTATCCCCGGGGAGCTGTTTTTT. V is TRBV19 and J is TRBJ2-2, with 9 bases fitting TRBD1. CDR3 length: 15 amino acids. J lost 6 bases, V lost 7 bases, and 9 bases had no gene match. Germline CDR1 LNHDA, CDR2 SQIVND (reference sequence).

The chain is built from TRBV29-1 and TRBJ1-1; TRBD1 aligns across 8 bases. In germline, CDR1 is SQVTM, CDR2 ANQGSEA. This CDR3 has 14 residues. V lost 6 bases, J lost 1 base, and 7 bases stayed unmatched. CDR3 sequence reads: CSVTGGTGNTEAFF. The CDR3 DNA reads TGCAGCGTCACCGGCGGGACAGGGAACACTGAAGCTTTCTTT.

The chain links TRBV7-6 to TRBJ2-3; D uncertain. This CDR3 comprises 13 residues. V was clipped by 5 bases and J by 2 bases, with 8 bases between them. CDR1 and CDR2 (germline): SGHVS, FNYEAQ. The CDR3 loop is CASSPENTDTQYF. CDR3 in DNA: TGTGCCAGCAGCCCCGAAAACACAGATACGCAGTATTTT.

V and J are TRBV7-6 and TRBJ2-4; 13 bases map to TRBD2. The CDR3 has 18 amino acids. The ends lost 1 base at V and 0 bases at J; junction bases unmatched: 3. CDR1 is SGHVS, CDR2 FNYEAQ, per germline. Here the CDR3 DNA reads TGTGCCAGCAGCTTAGGGGGACTAGCGGGGACAGCCAAAAACATTCAGTACTTC. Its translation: CASSLGGLAGTAKNIQYF.

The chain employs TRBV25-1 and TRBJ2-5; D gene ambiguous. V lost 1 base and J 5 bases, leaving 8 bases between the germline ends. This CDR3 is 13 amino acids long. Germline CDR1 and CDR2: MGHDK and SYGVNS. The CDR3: CASSESPPETQYF. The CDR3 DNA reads TGTGCCAGCAGTGAATCCCCCCCGGAGACCCAGTACTTC.

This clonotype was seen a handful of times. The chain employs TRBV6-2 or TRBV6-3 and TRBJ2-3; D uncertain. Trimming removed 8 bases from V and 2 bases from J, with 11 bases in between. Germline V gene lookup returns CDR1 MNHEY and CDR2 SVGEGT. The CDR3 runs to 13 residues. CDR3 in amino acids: CASGNLNTDTQYF. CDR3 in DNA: TGTGCCAGCGGCAACTTGAACACAGATACGCAGTATTTT.

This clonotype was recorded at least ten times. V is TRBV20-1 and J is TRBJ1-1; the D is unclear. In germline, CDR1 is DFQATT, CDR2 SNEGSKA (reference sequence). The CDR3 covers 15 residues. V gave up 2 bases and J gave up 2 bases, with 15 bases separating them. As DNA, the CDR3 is TGCAGTGCTAGACCCCACAACAGCGCCAACACTGAAGCTTTCTTT. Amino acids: CSARPHNSANTEAFF.

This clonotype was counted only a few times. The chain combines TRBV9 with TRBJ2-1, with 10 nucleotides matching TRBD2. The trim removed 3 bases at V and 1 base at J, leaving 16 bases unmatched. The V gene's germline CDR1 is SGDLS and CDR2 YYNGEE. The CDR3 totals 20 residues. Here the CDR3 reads CASSERIAGGGMLSYNEQFF. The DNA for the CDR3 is TGTGCCAGCAGCGAACGAATAGCGGGGGGCGGTATGTTATCCTACAATGAGCAGTTCTTC.